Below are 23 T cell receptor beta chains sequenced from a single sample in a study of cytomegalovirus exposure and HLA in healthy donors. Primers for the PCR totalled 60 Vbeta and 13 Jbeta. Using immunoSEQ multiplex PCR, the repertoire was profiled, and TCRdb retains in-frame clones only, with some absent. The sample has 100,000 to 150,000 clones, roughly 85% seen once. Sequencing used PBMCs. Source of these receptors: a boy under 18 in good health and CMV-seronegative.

The CDR3 sequence: CASSLSPQGNYGYTF. The CDR3 DNA sequence: TGTGCCAGCAGTTTATCCCCGCAGGGAAACTATGGCTACACCTTC. The gene calls are TRBV27 and TRBJ1-2; possible D gene TRBD1, 5 bases. CDR1 MNHEY and CDR2 SMNVEV come from the germline V gene (reference sequence). The V end was cut by 0 bases, the J end by 2 bases, with 10 bases between. The CDR3 extends over 15 amino acids.

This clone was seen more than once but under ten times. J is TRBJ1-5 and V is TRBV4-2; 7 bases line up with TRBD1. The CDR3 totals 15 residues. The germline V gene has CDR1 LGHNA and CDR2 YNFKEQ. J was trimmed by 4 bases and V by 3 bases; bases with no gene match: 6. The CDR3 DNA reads TGTGCCAGCAGCCAGGCATACAGGGGAAATCAGCCCCAGCATTTT. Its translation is CASSQAYRGNQPQHF.

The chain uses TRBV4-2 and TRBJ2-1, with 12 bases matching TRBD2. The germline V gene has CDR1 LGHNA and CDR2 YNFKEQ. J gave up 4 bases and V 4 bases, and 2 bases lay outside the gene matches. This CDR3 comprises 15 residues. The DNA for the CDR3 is TGTGCCAGCAGCCCAACTAGCGGGGGGTACAATGAGCAGTTCTTC. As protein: CASSPTSGGYNEQFF.

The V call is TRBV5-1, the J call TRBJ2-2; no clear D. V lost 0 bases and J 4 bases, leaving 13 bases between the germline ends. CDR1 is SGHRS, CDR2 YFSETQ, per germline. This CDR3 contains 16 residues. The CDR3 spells CASSLEVTSGTGELFF. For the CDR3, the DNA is TGCGCCAGCAGCTTGGAGGTCACGTCGGGCACCGGGGAGCTGTTTTTT. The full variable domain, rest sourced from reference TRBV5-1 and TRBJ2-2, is KAGVTQTPRYLIKTRGQQVTLSCSPISGHRSVSWYQQTPGQGLQFLFEYFSETQRNKGNFPGRFSGRQFSNSRSEMNVSTLELGDSALYLCASSLEVTSGTGELFFGEGSRLTVL.

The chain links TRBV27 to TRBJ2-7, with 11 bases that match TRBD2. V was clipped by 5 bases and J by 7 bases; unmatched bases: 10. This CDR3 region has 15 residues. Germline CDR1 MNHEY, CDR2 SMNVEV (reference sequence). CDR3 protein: CASSPETSGMWEQYF. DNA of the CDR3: TGTGCCAGCAGTCCAGAGACTAGCGGGATGTGGGAGCAGTACTTC.

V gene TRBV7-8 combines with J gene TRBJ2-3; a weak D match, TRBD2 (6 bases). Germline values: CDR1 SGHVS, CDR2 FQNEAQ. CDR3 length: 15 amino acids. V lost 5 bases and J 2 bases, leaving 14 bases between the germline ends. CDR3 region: CASSLLGGNTDTQYF. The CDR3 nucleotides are TGTGCCAGCAGCCTGCTAGGCGGGAACACAGATACGCAGTATTTT.

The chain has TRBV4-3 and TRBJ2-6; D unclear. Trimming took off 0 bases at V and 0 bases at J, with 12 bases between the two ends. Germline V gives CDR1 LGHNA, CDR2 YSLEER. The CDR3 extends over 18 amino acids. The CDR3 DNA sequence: TGCGCCAGCAGCCAAGAGGTAGATCGGTTCTCTGGGGCCAACGTCCTGACTTTC. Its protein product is CASSQEVDRFSGANVLTF.

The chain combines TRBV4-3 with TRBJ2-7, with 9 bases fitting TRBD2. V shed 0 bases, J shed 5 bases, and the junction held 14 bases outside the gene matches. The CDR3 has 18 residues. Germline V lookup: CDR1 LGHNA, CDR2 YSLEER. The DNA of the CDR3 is TGCGCCAGCAGCCAAGAGGTAGCGGGAGACACGACCTTCCACGAGCAGTACTTC. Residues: CASSQEVAGDTTFHEQYF.

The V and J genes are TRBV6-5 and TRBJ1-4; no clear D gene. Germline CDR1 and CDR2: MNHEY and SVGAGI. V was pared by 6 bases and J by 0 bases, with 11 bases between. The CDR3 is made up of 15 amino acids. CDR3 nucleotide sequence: TGTGCCAGCAGACCCCAACATGCAACTAATGAAAAACTGTTTTTT. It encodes CASRPQHATNEKLFF.

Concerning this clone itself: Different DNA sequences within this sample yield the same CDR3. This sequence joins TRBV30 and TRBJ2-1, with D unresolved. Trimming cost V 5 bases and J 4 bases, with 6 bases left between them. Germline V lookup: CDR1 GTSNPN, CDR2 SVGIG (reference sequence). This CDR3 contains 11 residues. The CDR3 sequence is CAWAGYNEQFF. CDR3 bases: TGTGCCTGGGCCGGGTACAATGAGCAGTTCTTC.

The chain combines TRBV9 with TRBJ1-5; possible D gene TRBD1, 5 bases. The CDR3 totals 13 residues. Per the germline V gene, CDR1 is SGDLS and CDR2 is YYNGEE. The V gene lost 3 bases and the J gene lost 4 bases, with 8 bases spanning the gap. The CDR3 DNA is TGTGCCAGCAGCGCACAGGAGAATCAGCCCCAGCATTTT. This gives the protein CASSAQENQPQHF.

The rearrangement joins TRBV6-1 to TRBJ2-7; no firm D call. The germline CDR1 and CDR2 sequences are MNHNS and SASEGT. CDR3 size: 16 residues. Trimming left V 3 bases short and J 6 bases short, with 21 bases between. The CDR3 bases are TGTGCCAGCAGTGAGAGACTGGCCGCCGAGAAACTCGAGCAGTACTTC. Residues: CASSERLAAEKLEQYF.

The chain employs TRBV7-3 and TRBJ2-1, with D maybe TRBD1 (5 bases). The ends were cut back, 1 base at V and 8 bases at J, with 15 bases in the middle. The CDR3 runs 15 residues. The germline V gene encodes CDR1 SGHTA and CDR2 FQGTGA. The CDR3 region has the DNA TGTGCCAGCAGCTTAAGGGGAAGGGGCTTGGATGAGCAGTTCTTC. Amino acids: CASSLRGRGLDEQFF.

CDR3 DNA: TGTGCCAGCAGCTTGGATCTGGGAGTCGGGGAGCTGTTTTTT. It encodes CASSLDLGVGELFF. The rearrangement uses TRBV5-6 and TRBJ2-2, with D perhaps TRBD2 (5 bases). CDR1 and CDR2 from the germline V gene are SGHDT and YYEEEE. V lost 0 bases and J lost 7, with 10 bases in between. CDR3 length: 14 amino acids.

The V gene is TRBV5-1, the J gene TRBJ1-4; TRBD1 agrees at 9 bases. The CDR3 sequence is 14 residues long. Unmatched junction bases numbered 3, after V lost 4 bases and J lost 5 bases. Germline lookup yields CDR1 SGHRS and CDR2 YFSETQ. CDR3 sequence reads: CASSRQGGNEKLFF. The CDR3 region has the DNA TGCGCCAGCAGCAGACAGGGGGGGAATGAAAAACTGTTTTTT.

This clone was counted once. The CDR3 spells CASSLGGRWIDTQYF. CDR3 DNA: TGTGCCAGCAGTTTAGGGGGGAGGTGGATAGATACGCAGTATTTT. V and J are TRBV27 and TRBJ2-3, with a possible D match to TRBD2 (6 bases). Germline V gene sequence: CDR1 MNHEY, CDR2 SMNVEV (reference sequence). The CDR3 is made up of 15 amino acids. Trimming removed 2 bases at V and 5 bases at J, with 14 bases between.

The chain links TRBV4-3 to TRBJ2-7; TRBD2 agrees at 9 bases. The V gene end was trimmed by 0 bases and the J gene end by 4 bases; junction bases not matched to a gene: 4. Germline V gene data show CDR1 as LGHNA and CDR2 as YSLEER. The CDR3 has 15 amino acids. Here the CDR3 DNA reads TGCGCCAGCAGCCAAGAGAGTAGCGGGAGATACGAGCAGTACTTC. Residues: CASSQESSGRYEQYF.

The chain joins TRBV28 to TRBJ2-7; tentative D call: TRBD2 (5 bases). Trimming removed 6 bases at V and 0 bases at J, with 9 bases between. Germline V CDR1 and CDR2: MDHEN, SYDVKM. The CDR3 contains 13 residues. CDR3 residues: CASSTGSSYEQYF. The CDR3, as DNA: TGTGCCAGCAGCACGGGGAGCTCCTACGAGCAGTACTTC. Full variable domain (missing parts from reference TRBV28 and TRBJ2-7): DVKVTQSSRYLVKRTGEKVFLECVQDMDHENMFWYRQDPGLGLRLIYFSYDVKMKEKGDIPEGYSVSREKKERFSLILESASTNQTSMYLCASSTGSSYEQYFGPGTRLTVT.

The DNA for the CDR3 is TGTGCCAGCAGCTTACTCGGCAGGGCGGACACCATATATTTT. Amino acids: CASSLLGRADTIYF. The chain uses TRBV7-9 and TRBJ1-3, with D possibly being TRBD1 (5 bases). Germline assignment: CDR1 SEHNR and CDR2 FQNEAQ (reference sequence). Between the trimmed V and J ends, which lost 2 bases and 8 bases, there was a span of 13 bases. This CDR3 region has 14 residues.

CDR3: CASKEQGWGTEAFF. The DNA of the CDR3 is TGTGCCAGTAAGGAGCAGGGCTGGGGCACTGAAGCTTTCTTT. The chain couples TRBV19 to TRBJ1-1, with D perhaps TRBD1 (5 bases). V was trimmed by 7 bases and J by 4 bases, leaving 16 bases between them. Looked up from germline, CDR1 is LNHDA and CDR2 is SQIVND (reference sequence). The CDR3 has 14 amino acids.

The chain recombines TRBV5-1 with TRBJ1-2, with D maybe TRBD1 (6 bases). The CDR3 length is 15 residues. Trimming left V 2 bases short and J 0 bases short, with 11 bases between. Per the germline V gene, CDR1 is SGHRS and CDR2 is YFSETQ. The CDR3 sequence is CASSLGDTANYGYTF. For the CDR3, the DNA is TGCGCCAGCAGCTTAGGGGACACAGCTAACTATGGCTACACCTTC.

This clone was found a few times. CDR3 bases: TGTGCCAGCAGTGCCCCGGGGAAAAGACTCGAGCAGTACTTC. Translating it yields CASSAPGKRLEQYF. This chain connects TRBV6-1 to TRBJ2-7, with D perhaps TRBD2 (5 bases). CDR1 MNHNS and CDR2 SASEGT come from the germline V gene. V was shortened by 4 bases and J by 6 bases, with 16 bases between the two germline ends. The CDR3 has 14 amino acids.

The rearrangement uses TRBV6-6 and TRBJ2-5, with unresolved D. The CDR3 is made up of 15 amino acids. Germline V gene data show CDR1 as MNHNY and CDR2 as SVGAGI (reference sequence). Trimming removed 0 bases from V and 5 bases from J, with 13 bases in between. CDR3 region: CASSYSWSPRETQYF. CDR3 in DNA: TGTGCCAGCAGTTACTCGTGGAGCCCTCGGGAGACCCAGTACTTC.